These 26 T cell receptor beta chains were all obtained from the same sample, sequenced in a study of early T cells in non-severe SARS-CoV-2 infection. Via MiXCR, TCRdb re-called the 5' RACE reads, giving one row per CDR3 protein. The table shows about 57,000 distinct CDR3 sequences, with 10% to 15% occurring only once. Sequencing was carried out using whole blood. Receptors were obtained from an adult who was a healthcare worker with PCR-confirmed SARS-CoV-2 infection or an uninfected control (not recorded which).

There are many counts of this clonotype. The chain recombines TRBV6-5 with TRBJ2-3; 7 bases are a match to TRBD1. J was trimmed by 7 bases and V by 6 bases; bases with no gene match: 7. The germline gives CDR1 MNHEY, CDR2 SVGAGI. The CDR3 loop spans 13 amino acids. CDR3 region: CASSLTGTHTQYF. DNA of the CDR3: TGTGCCAGCAGCCTGACAGGGACCCATACGCAGTATTTT.

A few counts support this clonotype. This rearrangement joins TRBV9 to TRBJ2-7, with D possibly being TRBD1 (5 bases). The CDR3 runs to 14 residues. V lost 2 bases and J lost 2, with 11 bases in between. The germline gives CDR1 SGDLS, CDR2 YYNGEE. In DNA, the CDR3 is TGTGCCAGCAGCGTCTCAGGGTCTGCCTACGAGCAGTACTTC. Its protein is CASSVSGSAYEQYF.

The chain recombines TRBV7-2 with TRBJ2-5; TRBD1 might be the D (6 bases). Trimming removed 5 bases at V and 5 bases at J, with 21 bases between. This CDR3 contains 16 residues. Germline CDR1 reads SGHTA; CDR2 reads FQGNSA. CDR3 region: CASSTGQFPGYETQYF. The CDR3 coding sequence is TGTGCCAGCAGCACTGGACAGTTCCCGGGGTACGAGACCCAGTACTTC.

This clonotype appeared many times. The chain uses TRBV29-1 and TRBJ1-2; maybe TRBD1 (5 bases). This CDR3 is built from 12 residues. Germline V gene data show CDR1 as SQVTM and CDR2 as ANQGSEA. Between the trimmed V and J ends, which lost 4 bases and 3 bases, there was a span of 9 bases. CDR3 DNA: TGCAGCGTTGGGGGAGGGGACTATGGCTACACCTTC. Its translation: CSVGGGDYGYTF.

This clonotype was seen at least ten times. The chain uses TRBV19 and TRBJ2-7; no clear D gene. Trimming removed 3 bases at V and 3 bases at J, with 6 bases between. Germline V gene data show CDR1 as LNHDA and CDR2 as SQIVND (reference sequence). This CDR3 region has 12 residues. CDR3 sequence: CASSIDGYEQYF. In DNA, the CDR3 is TGTGCCAGTAGTATTGACGGCTACGAGCAGTACTTC.

In this sample, this clonotype turned up many times. One junction end disagrees with the germline gene, perhaps due to a read error. CDR3 in amino acids: CASTEPPYNEQFF. The CDR3 DNA follows: TGTGCCAGCACCGAGCCCCCCTATAATGAGCAGTTCTTC. The chain uses TRBV7-2 and TRBJ2-1; no reliable D call. The CDR3 is 13 amino acids. CDR1 is SGHTA, CDR2 FQGNSA, per germline.

The chain uses TRBV6-4 and TRBJ2-2, with 7 bases matching TRBD1. J lost 3 bases, V lost 5 bases, and 6 bases had no gene match. Germline V CDR1 and CDR2: MRHNA, SNTAGT. The CDR3 is 15 amino acids. CDR3 protein: CASSPTGVDTGELFF. CDR3 sequence (DNA): TGTGCCAGCAGTCCAACAGGGGTCGACACCGGGGAGCTGTTTTTT.

This clonotype was observed many times. The chain carries TRBV30 and TRBJ2-1; TRBD1 or TRBD2 may be the D gene (6 bases each). CDR1 and CDR2 from the germline V gene are GTSNPN and SVGIG (reference sequence). V was clipped by 2 bases and J by 2 bases, with 13 bases between them. CDR3 length: 15 residues. CDR3 residues: CAWSRGLPPYNEQFF. The CDR3 DNA reads as TGTGCCTGGAGTCGGGGGCTACCTCCCTACAATGAGCAGTTCTTC. Looking up the rest from reference TRBV30 and TRBJ2-1 gives the full variable domain: SQTIHQWPATLVQPVGSPLSLECTVEGTSNPNLYWYRQAAGRGLQLLFYSVGIGQISSEVPQNLSASRPQDRQFILSSKKLLLSDSGFYLCAWSRGLPPYNEQFFGPGTRLTVL.

This clonotype was recorded many times. The gene calls are TRBV14 and TRBJ2-7; 9 bases line up with TRBD1. The CDR3 runs 15 residues. Germline V gives CDR1 SGHDN, CDR2 FVKESK. Trimming took 3 bases from V and 5 from J; bases not matched to a gene: 8. The CDR3 loop is CASSHSLGQGHEQYF. The CDR3 DNA reads as TGTGCCAGCAGCCACAGCCTGGGACAGGGCCACGAGCAGTACTTC.

This clonotype has ten or more counts. This chain links TRBV7-2 with TRBJ1-6; D is unclear. The CDR3 is 12 amino acids. The V end lost 1 base, the J end lost 11 bases, and 6 bases lay between the germline ends. Germline V gene sequence: CDR1 SGHTA, CDR2 FQGNSA. CDR3 bases: TGTGCCAGCAGCTTAGGGCGGGCACCCCTCCACTTT. Translated: CASSLGRAPLHF.

This clonotype was observed a few times. This chain joins TRBV6-6 and TRBJ1-6; no clear D gene. V was trimmed by 4 bases and J by 0 bases, leaving 19 bases between them. CDR3 size: 19 residues. From germline, CDR1 is MNHNY and CDR2 SVGAGI (reference sequence). The CDR3 DNA sequence: TGTGCCAGCAGTTTCACCCCGGGCCGCTCCAGCTCCTATAATTCACCCCTCCACTTT. Translated: CASSFTPGRSSSYNSPLHF.

This clonotype was observed at least ten times. The gene calls are TRBV9 and TRBJ1-1; D unresolved. The ends were cut back, 1 base at V and 5 bases at J, with 12 bases in the middle. The germline gives CDR1 SGDLS, CDR2 YYNGEE. This CDR3 spans 14 amino acids. CDR3 in DNA: TGTGCCAGCAGCGTATCGCCGGGAAGTACTGAAGCTTTCTTT. Amino acid sequence: CASSVSPGSTEAFF.

This clonotype was picked up many times. The chain combines TRBV19 with TRBJ2-3; D ambiguous. The CDR3 consists of 12 residues. The V end was cut by 7 bases, the J end by 5 bases, with 10 bases between. Germline-derived CDR1 and CDR2 are LNHDA and SQIVND (reference sequence). The CDR3 nucleotides are TGTGCCAGTACCGCAGGATTAGATACGCAGTATTTT. Amino acids: CASTAGLDTQYF.

This clonotype was recorded many times. This sequence joins TRBV11-2 and TRBJ2-1; TRBD2 matches 10 bases. In germline, CDR1 is SGHAT, CDR2 FQNNGV. The CDR3 covers 15 residues. V was clipped by 3 bases and J by 9 bases; unmatched bases: 8. CDR3 DNA sequence: TGTGCCAGCAGCTTTGGCAGCGGGGGGGCCGGTGAGCAGTTCTTC. Amino acid sequence: CASSFGSGGAGEQFF. The full variable domain, rest sourced from reference TRBV11-2 and TRBJ2-1, is EAGVAQSPRYKIIEKRQSVAFWCNPISGHATLYWYQQILGQGPKLLIQFQNNGVVDDSQLPKDRFSAERLKGVDSTLKIQPAKLEDSAVYLCASSFGSGGAGEQFFGPGTRLTVL.

This clonotype was found a few times. This chain uses TRBV19 with TRBJ1-3; D is unresolved. Trimming removed 7 bases from V and 0 bases from J, with 7 bases in between. CDR1 and CDR2 from the germline V gene are LNHDA and SQIVND (reference sequence). This CDR3 spans 13 amino acids. The CDR3 DNA reads TGTGCCAGTACACCCAGCTCTGGAAACACCATATATTTT. Protein sequence: CASTPSSGNTIYF.

The gene calls are TRBV2 and TRBJ2-3, with TRBD1 matching over 7 bases. Germline V lookup: CDR1 SNHLY, CDR2 FYNNEI. The CDR3 has 12 amino acids. V shed 8 bases, J shed 4 bases, and the junction held 3 bases outside the gene matches. This CDR3 is CASQQGADTQYF. CDR3 bases: TGTGCCAGCCAGCAGGGGGCAGATACGCAGTATTTT.

This clonotype was seen repeatedly, ten times or more. J is TRBJ2-1 and V is TRBV27; D remains ambiguous. Germline-derived CDR1 and CDR2 are MNHEY and SMNVEV (reference sequence). The V gene lost 8 bases and the J gene lost 1 base, with 9 bases spanning the gap. The CDR3 is 13 residues long. The CDR3 here is CASRLFSYNEQFF. Written as DNA, the CDR3 is TGTGCCAGCCGGTTGTTTTCCTACAATGAGCAGTTCTTC.

The J gene is TRBJ2-5, the V gene TRBV7-9, with 10 bases aligning to TRBD1. The CDR3 runs 16 residues. Germline V CDR1 and CDR2: SEHNR, FQNEAQ (reference sequence). The V gene end was trimmed by 4 bases and the J gene end by 4 bases; junction bases not matched to a gene: 9. The chain's CDR3 is CASSSNRDRGRETQYF. The CDR3 DNA is TGTGCCAGCAGCTCGAATCGGGACAGGGGACGAGAGACCCAGTACTTC.

Details on this clonotype: A much larger clone differs from this one at a single base, so this may be a read error. The chain joins TRBV7-7 to TRBJ2-1; D call uncertain. This CDR3 contains 13 residues. Germline-derived CDR1 and CDR2 are SSHAT and FNYEAQ (reference sequence). The V end was cut by 1 base, the J end by 13 bases, with 14 bases between. The CDR3 loop is CASSLEVLSDQFF. In nucleotides, the CDR3 is TGTGCCAGCAGCTTAGAGGTCCTCTCCGATCAGTTCTTC.

In its sample, this clonotype was seen a few times. The V call is TRBV5-6, the J call TRBJ2-2, with a weak D call TRBD1 (5 bases). Trimming cost V 9 bases and J 6 bases, with 9 bases left between them. The CDR3 extends over 11 amino acids. Germline V CDR1 and CDR2: SGHDT, YYEEEE. CDR3 protein: CATSGPGELFF. The DNA for the CDR3 is TGTGCCACCTCAGGGCCCGGGGAGCTGTTTTTT.

This clonotype was observed a few times. The V call is TRBV5-1, the J call TRBJ1-3; D call uncertain. The CDR3 contains 14 residues. Trimming took 4 bases from V and 2 from J, leaving 10 bases between them. The germline V gene has CDR1 SGHRS and CDR2 YFSETQ. CDR3 in amino acids: CASSPESAGNTIYF. In DNA form, the CDR3 reads TGCGCCAGCAGCCCTGAGTCGGCTGGAAACACCATATATTTT.

This clonotype was recorded at least ten times. V and J are TRBV20-1 and TRBJ2-3, with 11 bases fitting TRBD2. The J segment lost 0 bases and the V segment lost 2 bases, leaving 13 bases of the junction unmatched. This CDR3 is built from 19 residues. Per germline, CDR1 DFQATT and CDR2 SNEGSKA (reference sequence). CDR3 coding DNA: TGCAGTGCTAGACTAATAGCGGGGGGGCTAATAATTAGCACAGATACGCAGTATTTT. Amino acid sequence: CSARLIAGGLIISTDTQYF.

This clonotype was detected ten times or more. This chain joins TRBV7-9 and TRBJ2-1; 9 positions agree with TRBD2. Germline-derived CDR1 and CDR2 are SEHNR and FQNEAQ (reference sequence). CDR3 length equals 17 residues. The J segment lost 7 bases and the V segment lost 5 bases, leaving 15 bases of the junction unmatched. The CDR3 DNA follows: TGTGCCAGCAGCCCTCAGCGTTCGGCGGGGGGGCATAATGAGCAGTTCTTC. It translates to CASSPQRSAGGHNEQFF.

This clonotype was observed many times. J is TRBJ1-2 and V is TRBV7-9; 11 bases agree with TRBD1. Germline-derived CDR1 and CDR2 are SEHNR and FQNEAQ (reference sequence). There are 16 residues in the CDR3. V shed 4 bases, J shed 3 bases, and the junction held 7 bases outside the gene matches. The CDR3 DNA follows: TGTGCCAGCAGCTCCCCGGGACAGGGGGGCGACTATGGCTACACCTTC. Its protein product is CASSSPGQGGDYGYTF.

Ten or more counts support this clonotype. The rearrangement links TRBV4-1 to TRBJ2-3; D remains unclear. This CDR3 has 15 residues. V was trimmed by 1 base and J by 4 bases, leaving 12 bases between them. The germline CDR1 and CDR2 sequences are MGHRA and YSYEKL. The CDR3 loop is CASSQVWGIPDTQYF. CDR3 coding DNA: TGCGCCAGCAGCCAAGTGTGGGGAATTCCAGATACGCAGTATTTT.

The sample holds many counts of this clonotype. V and J are TRBV29-1 and TRBJ2-7; no definite D call. Between the trimmed V and J ends, which lost 2 bases and 3 bases, there was a span of 5 bases. The germline gives CDR1 SQVTM, CDR2 ANQGSEA. The CDR3 has 11 residues. Here the CDR3 reads CSVEFSYEQYF. In DNA form, the CDR3 reads TGCAGCGTTGAATTCAGCTACGAGCAGTACTTC.